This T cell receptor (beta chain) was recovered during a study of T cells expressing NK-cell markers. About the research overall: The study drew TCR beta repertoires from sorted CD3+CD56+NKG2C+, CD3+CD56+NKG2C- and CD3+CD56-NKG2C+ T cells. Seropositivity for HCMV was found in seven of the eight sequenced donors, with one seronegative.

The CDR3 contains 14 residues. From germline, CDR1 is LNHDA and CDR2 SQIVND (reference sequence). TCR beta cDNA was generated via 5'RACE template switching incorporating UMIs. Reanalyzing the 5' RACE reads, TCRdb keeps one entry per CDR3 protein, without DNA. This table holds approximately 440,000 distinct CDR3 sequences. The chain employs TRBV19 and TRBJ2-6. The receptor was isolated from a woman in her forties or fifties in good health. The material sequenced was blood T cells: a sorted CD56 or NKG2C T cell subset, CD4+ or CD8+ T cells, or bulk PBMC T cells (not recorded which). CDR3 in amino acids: CAASVGSGANVLTF.